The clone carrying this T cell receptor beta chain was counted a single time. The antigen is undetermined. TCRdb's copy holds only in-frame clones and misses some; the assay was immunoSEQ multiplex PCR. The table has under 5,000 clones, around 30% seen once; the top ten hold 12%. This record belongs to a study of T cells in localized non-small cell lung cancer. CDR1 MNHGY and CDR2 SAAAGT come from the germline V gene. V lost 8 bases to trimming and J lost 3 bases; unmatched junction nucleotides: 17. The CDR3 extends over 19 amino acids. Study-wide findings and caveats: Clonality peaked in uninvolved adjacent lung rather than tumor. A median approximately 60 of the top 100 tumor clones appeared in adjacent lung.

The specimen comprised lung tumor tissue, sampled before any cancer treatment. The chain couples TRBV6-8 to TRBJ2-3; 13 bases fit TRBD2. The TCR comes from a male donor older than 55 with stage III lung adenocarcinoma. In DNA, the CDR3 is TGTGCCAGCTTGGGTGTAGGACTAGCGGGAGATAGAGGGACAGATACGCAGTATTTT. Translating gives CASLGVGLAGDRGTDTQYF.